This T cell receptor beta chain was documented in a study of beta chain features in type 1 diabetes. Study findings and constraints: Any HLA type influence on TCRB rearrangement was left unresolved here. Shorter templates might be favored by PCR, and equally so in patients and in controls. Individuals with type 1 diabetes displayed fewer insertions and more deletions at VDJ junctions.

Every isolated RNA sample was fully reverse transcribed, so sequencing captured expressed TCRB transcripts. Sequencing was performed with immunoSEQ multiplex PCR; in TCRdb, only in-frame clones are kept and a portion is missing. The repertoire includes 120,000 to 150,000 clones, roughly 50% of them detected once, and around 0.39% sits in the top ten. As to this clone: Antigen specificity is unknown.

Trimming cost V 7 bases and J 6 bases, with 18 bases left between them. There are 14 residues in the CDR3. Germline CDR1 reads MNHEY; CDR2 reads SVGAGI. Sequenced: Tregs from blood. This TCR came from a man aged 18 to 30 in good health. The V gene is TRBV6-5, the J gene TRBJ1-1; no reliable D call. CDR3 region: CASTPRQLGAEAFF. DNA for the CDR3: TGTGCCAGCACCCCGAGACAACTCGGGGCTGAAGCTTTCTTT.